The rows below give T cell receptor beta chains drawn from one sample of a study of blood T cell repertoires in COVID-19. Sequenced by immunoSEQ multiplex PCR; TCRdb stores in-frame clones only, minus some. The sample contains roughly 49,000 clones, 83% of which appear only once. Sequenced material: peripheral blood. The receptor set was obtained from a middle-aged man with acute or convalescent COVID-19. Each CDR3 is given with its conserved first and last residue. The order of the fields is clone size, V gene, D gene, J gene, CDR3 protein, CDR3 DNA. The D gene is left open where the match is weak. Clone size is shown for a subset of rows, as once, few, many or a class of expanded clone.

once	TRBV5-1	.	TRBJ1-4	CASSTSGTISPELFF	TGCGCCAGCAGCACCTCCGGGACAATCTCGCCTGAACTGTTTTTT
.	TRBV6-1	.	TRBJ2-1	CASSVSRQVWYNEQFF	TGTGCCAGCAGTGTTAGTAGACAGGTGTGGTACAATGAGCAGTTCTTC
.	TRBV10-3	.	TRBJ1-1	CAISESERVNTEAFF	TGTGCCATCAGTGAGTCGGAGAGGGTGAACACTGAAGCTTTCTTT
.	TRBV6-5	.	TRBJ2-1	CASSRSDSFNEQFF	TGTGCCAGCAGTCGCAGTGACAGTTTCAATGAGCAGTTCTTC
.	TRBV12-3/TRBV12-4	TRBD1	TRBJ2-1	CASNRDSNEQFF	TGTGCCAGCAACAGGGACAGCAATGAGCAGTTCTTC
.	TRBV29-1	.	TRBJ2-7	CSVGQSSSYEQYF	TGCAGCGTTGGTCAGTCTTCCTCCTACGAGCAGTACTTC
few	TRBV5-6	TRBD1	TRBJ1-3	CASSLGTGSGNTIYF	TGTGCCAGCAGCCTAGGGACAGGCTCTGGAAACACCATATATTTT
.	TRBV4-1	.	TRBJ1-1	CASSQPGLGDTEAFF	TGCGCCAGCAGCCAACCAGGACTCGGGGACACTGAAGCTTTCTTT
.	TRBV9	.	TRBJ1-6	CASSVLGDNSPLHF	TGTGCCAGCAGCGTGTTAGGGGATAATTCACCCCTCCACTTT
.	TRBV11-2	.	TRBJ1-6	CASSLRTSYNSPLHF	TGTGCCAGCAGCTTAAGGACAAGCTATAATTCACCCCTCCACTTT
.	TRBV2	TRBD2	TRBJ2-3	CASEEGTSGSDTQYF	TGTGCCAGCGAGGAAGGAACTAGCGGGTCAGATACGCAGTATTTT
.	TRBV6-5	.	TRBJ1-5	CASSLKPTGAKPQHF	TGTGCCAGCAGCCTAAAACCGACTGGAGCTAAGCCCCAGCATTTT
once	TRBV4-2	.	TRBJ2-5	CASSQDRGREETQYF	TGTGCCAGCAGCCAAGATCGCGGCAGGGAAGAGACCCAGTACTTC
few	TRBV9	.	TRBJ2-7	CASSVRDIDYEQYF	TGTGCCAGCAGCGTAAGAGACATTGACTACGAGCAGTACTTC
.	TRBV9	.	TRBJ2-7	CASSAQSGTKQYF	TGTGCCAGCAGCGCCCAATCCGGGACAAAGCAGTACTTC
.	TRBV5-1	TRBD1	TRBJ1-1	CASSQNDRDRAFF	TGCGCCAGCAGCCAGAATGACCGGGACAGGGCTTTCTTT
.	TRBV6-5	TRBD1	TRBJ2-2	CASSRTGANTGELFF	TGTGCCAGCAGCCGGACAGGGGCGAACACCGGGGAGCTGTTTTTT
few	TRBV6-5	.	TRBJ1-3	CASTTGGAGNTIYF	TGTGCCAGCACCACCGGGGGAGCCGGAAACACCATATATTTT